The entry below describes one T cell receptor beta chain. Antigen specificity is unknown. Trimming took 0 bases from V and 5 from J, leaving 14 bases between them. This CDR3 has 16 amino acids. Germline V lookup: CDR1 SGHDT, CDR2 YYEEEE. Assay used: immunoSEQ multiplex PCR; TCRdb lists only in-frame clones, some missing. The sample carries roughly 80,000 clones, about 79% recorded once. This entry is derived from a study of radiotherapy plus CTLA-4 blockade in lung cancer. Study results and caveats: Expansion of tumor-derived TCR clones was observed in blood after radiotherapy plus ipilimumab.

The origin of this receptor is a human donor with non-small cell lung cancer who had a partial response to radiotherapy plus ipilimumab. Some clones in this sample may be carry-over from other donors' samples. The chain has TRBV5-6 and TRBJ2-2; D possibly corresponds to TRBD1 (5 bases). This specimen consisted of peripheral blood, obtained from a patient treated with radiotherapy plus ipilimumab. The DNA for the CDR3 is TGTGCCAGCAGCTTGGTGCCAGGGATCGCGACCGGGGAGCTGTTTTTT. Protein: CASSLVPGIATGELFF.